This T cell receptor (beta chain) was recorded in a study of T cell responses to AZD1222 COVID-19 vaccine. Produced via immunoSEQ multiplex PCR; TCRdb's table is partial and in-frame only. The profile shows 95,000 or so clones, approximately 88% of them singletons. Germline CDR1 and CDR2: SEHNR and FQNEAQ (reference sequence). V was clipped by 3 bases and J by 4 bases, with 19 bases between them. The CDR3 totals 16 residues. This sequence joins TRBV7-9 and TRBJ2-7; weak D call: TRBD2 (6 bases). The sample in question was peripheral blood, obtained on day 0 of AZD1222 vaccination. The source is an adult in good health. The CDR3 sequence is CASSFTRGSERYEQYF. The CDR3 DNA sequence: TGTGCCAGCAGCTTCACGCGGGGTTCCGAAAGGTACGAGCAGTACTTC.